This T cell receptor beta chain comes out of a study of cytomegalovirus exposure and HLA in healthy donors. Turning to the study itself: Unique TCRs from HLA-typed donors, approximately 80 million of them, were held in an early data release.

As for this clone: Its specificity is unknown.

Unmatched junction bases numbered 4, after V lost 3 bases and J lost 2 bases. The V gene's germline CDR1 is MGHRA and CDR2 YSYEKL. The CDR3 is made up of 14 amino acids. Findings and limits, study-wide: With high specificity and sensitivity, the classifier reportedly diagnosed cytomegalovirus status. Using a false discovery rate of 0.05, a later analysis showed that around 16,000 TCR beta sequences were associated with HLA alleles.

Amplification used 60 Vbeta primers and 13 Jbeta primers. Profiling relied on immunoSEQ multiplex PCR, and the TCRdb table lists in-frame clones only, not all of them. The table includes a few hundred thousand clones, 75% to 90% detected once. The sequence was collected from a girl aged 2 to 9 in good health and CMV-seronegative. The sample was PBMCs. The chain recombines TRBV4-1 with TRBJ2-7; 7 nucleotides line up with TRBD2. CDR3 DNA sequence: TGCGCCAGCAGCCAGCTAGCGGATACCTACGAGCAGTACTTC. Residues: CASSQLADTYEQYF.